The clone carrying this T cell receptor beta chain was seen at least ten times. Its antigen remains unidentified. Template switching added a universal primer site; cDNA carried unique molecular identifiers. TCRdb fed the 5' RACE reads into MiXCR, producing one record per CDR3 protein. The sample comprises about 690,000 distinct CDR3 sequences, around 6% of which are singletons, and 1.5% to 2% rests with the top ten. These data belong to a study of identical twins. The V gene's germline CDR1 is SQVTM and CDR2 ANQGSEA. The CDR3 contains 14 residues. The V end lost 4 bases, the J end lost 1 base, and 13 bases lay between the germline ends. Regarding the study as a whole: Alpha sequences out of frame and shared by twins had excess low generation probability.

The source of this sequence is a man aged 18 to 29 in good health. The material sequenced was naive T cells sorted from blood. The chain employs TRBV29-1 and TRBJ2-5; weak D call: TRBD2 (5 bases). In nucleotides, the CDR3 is TGCAGCGTTGGTTTTGGACGGGGCCAAGAGACCCAGTACTTC. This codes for CSVGFGRGQETQYF.